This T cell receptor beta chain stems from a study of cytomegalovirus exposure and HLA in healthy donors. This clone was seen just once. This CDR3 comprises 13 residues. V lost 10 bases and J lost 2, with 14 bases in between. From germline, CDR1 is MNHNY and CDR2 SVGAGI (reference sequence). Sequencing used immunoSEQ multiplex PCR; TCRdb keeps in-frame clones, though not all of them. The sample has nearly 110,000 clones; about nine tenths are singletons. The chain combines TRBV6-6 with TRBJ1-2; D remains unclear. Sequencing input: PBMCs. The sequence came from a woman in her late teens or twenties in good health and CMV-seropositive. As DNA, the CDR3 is TGTGCCACCCGGGAGATTGAGAACTATGGCTACACCTTC. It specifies CATREIENYGYTF.